This T cell receptor beta chain was documented in a study of tumor and adjacent non-tumor tissue in lung cancer. As for the study in general: Patients were aged 31 to 76, roughly nine men and about 5 women, stage I to III. Approximately 4.2 million productive TCRbeta reads were obtained per sample on average. Overall study findings and caveats: Top 100 clones took a larger repertoire share in normal lung. Compared with tumor, normal lung showed significantly lower TCR diversity.

As to this clonotype: The antigen is not known. Mismatch with germline at one junction end may stem from a read error.

The library came from three nested PCR rounds adapted from ARM-PCR protocols. In TCRdb, the multiplex PCR reads were re-called with MiXCR into one record per CDR3 protein. The sample holds under 140,000 distinct CDR3 sequences; around 82% are singletons and the top ten take about 23%. No cell sorting was done before RNA was extracted from the tissue. The CDR3 totals 15 residues. Looked up from germline, CDR1 is MDHEN and CDR2 is SYDVKM. This TCR came from a man aged 65 to 79 with non-small cell lung cancer. The chain carries TRBV28 and TRBJ2-1; TRBD2 agrees at 7 bases. Sequencing was carried out using lung tumor tissue. This chain's CDR3 is CASLRGGSSYNKHFF. DNA for the CDR3: TGTGCCAGCCTTCGCGGCGGGAGCTCCTACAATAAGCATTTCTTC.